This T cell receptor beta chain came from a study of brain T cells in children with intractable seizures. Study-level results: Patients' HCMV serostatus was unknown; virus specificity rests on CDR3 similarity alone. Clones missing pre-surgery may reflect undersampling of that blood sample.

Time point in this sample: blood from clinic visit 5 months post-surgery; TSC patient then seizure free. Worth noting for this clone: Its specificity is not known.

Profiled with immunoSEQ multiplex PCR; TCRdb holds only in-frame clones, not every one. Here the sample spans hundreds of thousands of clones, over 90% being singletons. The germline CDR1 and CDR2 sequences are SNHLY and FYNNEI. The CDR3 consists of 12 residues. Trimming removed 6 bases at V and 5 bases at J, with 10 bases between. This clonotype was obtained from a boy under three years old with tuberous sclerosis and intractable seizures. This chain uses TRBV2 with TRBJ1-2; D not certain. The sample was peripheral blood, taken 4 to 6 months after surgery. The CDR3 DNA follows: TGTGCCAGCAGAGACGACTGGTATGGCTACACCTTC. Protein: CASRDDWYGYTF.